A selection of T cell receptor beta chains follows, all from one sample in a study of CD8 T cells in ankylosing spondylitis. MiXCR, applied by TCRdb to the 5' RACE reads, yields one record per CDR3 protein. Among about 240,000 distinct CDR3 sequences listed, roughly 10% were seen once. The sequenced material came from blood, either unsorted or a sorted T cell fraction (not recorded which). The receptors come from a male donor with ankylosing spondylitis or in good health (not recorded which). The CDR3 runs from the conserved cysteine through the conserved F or W. A D gene is named only where the DNA matches it firmly. The size field is filled for only some rows; it gives once, few, many or a size class.

TRBJ2-2 few - TRBV7-3 TGTGCCAGCAGCCCTCGGACGTACACCGGGGAGCTGTTTTTT CASSPRTYTGELFF
TRBJ2-2 many - TRBV12-3/TRBV12-4 TGTGCCAGCGGGGGGCTTACCGGGGAGCTGTTTTTT CASGGLTGELFF
TRBJ2-3 few - TRBV19 TGTGCCAGTAGTATTCGGTACACAGATACGCAGTATTTT CASSIRYTDTQYF
TRBJ1-4 many - TRBV12-3/TRBV12-4 TGTGCCAGCAGTTTAGCGCACCGAGGTGTGGGTGAAAAACTGTTTTTT CASSLAHRGVGEKLFF
TRBJ2-5 many - TRBV12-3/TRBV12-4 TGTGCCAGCAGTTTAGGAAATCAGGGCCAAGAGACCCAGTACTTC CASSLGNQGQETQYF
TRBJ1-2 - - TRBV20-1 TGCAGTGCTAGCGCCAAGGGAGGTGGCTACACCTTC CSASAKGGGYTF
TRBJ2-3 many - TRBV10-3 TGTGCCATCAGTGAGTCGGAGGAGGTGGATACGCAGTATTTT CAISESEEVDTQYF
TRBJ2-7 few TRBD1 TRBV7-2 TGTGCCAGCAGCGCCGGGACAGTCTACGAGCAGTACTTC CASSAGTVYEQYF
TRBJ2-1 many - TRBV10-3 TGTGCCATCAGCGGAACCGGGATTTCCTACAATGAGCAGTTCTTC CAISGTGISYNEQFF
TRBJ1-2 - TRBD1 TRBV28 TGTGCCAGCAGTTTACCGGGACAGGGGGCCACCTTCTATGGCTACACCTTC CASSLPGQGATFYGYTF
TRBJ1-2 many - TRBV12-3/TRBV12-4 TGTGCCAGCAGATACGGACAGCGTTTTAATGGCTACACCTTC CASRYGQRFNGYTF
TRBJ1-1 few - TRBV5-1 TGCGCCAGCAGCTTGGGCTGGGGAGGTACTGAAGCTTTCTTT CASSLGWGGTEAFF
TRBJ2-3 few - TRBV6-5 TGTGCCAGCAGGGGGGATCAGGATACGCAGTATTTT CASRGDQDTQYF
TRBJ2-2 many - TRBV9 TGTGCCAGCAGCGCCCCCACCCCGAACACCGGGGAGCTGTTTTTT CASSAPTPNTGELFF
TRBJ1-3 few - TRBV3-1 TGTGCCAGCAGCCAAGGGGCTGGAAACACCATATATTTT CASSQGAGNTIYF
TRBJ1-4 many - TRBV6-1 TGTGCCAGCAGTGAAAGGCGGTTCTCGAATGAAAAACTGTTTTTT CASSERRFSNEKLFF
TRBJ1-1 medium-sized - TRBV20-1 TGCAGCGCCTCCGGGGGGAACACTGAAGCTTTCTTT CSASGGNTEAFF
TRBJ1-5 many - TRBV12-3/TRBV12-4 TGTGCCAGCAGTTTACGGGAGCTCAATCAGCCCCAGCATTTT CASSLRELNQPQHF
TRBJ1-6 many - TRBV11-2 TGTGCCAGCAGCGAGGGGCTCGGGACGGGTCCCCTCCACTTT CASSEGLGTGPLHF
TRBJ2-3 many - TRBV29-1 TGCAGCGTCCCCGTGGGGGAAACCACAGATACGCAGTATTTT CSVPVGETTDTQYF
TRBJ2-5 few TRBD1 TRBV5-1 TGCGCCAGCAGCTGGGACAGGAGTTTAGAGACCCAGTACTTC CASSWDRSLETQYF
TRBJ2-5 many - TRBV29-1 TGCAGCGTGAATCGCAGGGCCATCAAAGAGACCCAGTACTTC CSVNRRAIKETQYF
TRBJ2-5 many - TRBV12-3/TRBV12-4 TGTGCCAGCAGTTTGAGTTCCAGGGGGACCCAGTACTTC CASSLSSRGTQYF
TRBJ2-5 many - TRBV29-1 TGCAGCGTTGATGGGGGAGAGACCCAGTACTTC CSVDGGETQYF
TRBJ1-1 many - TRBV5-6 TGTGCCAGCAGCTTGTTGTCGGGGAACACTGAAGCTTTCTTT CASSLLSGNTEAFF
TRBJ1-5 - TRBD1 TRBV29-1 TGCAGCGTCGCCACAGGGGGAGGGAATCAGCCCCAGCATTTT CSVATGGGNQPQHF
TRBJ2-2 many - TRBV28 TGTGCCAGCAGCTCCCGCTATAGCGAGAACACCGGGGAGCTGTTTTTT CASSSRYSENTGELFF